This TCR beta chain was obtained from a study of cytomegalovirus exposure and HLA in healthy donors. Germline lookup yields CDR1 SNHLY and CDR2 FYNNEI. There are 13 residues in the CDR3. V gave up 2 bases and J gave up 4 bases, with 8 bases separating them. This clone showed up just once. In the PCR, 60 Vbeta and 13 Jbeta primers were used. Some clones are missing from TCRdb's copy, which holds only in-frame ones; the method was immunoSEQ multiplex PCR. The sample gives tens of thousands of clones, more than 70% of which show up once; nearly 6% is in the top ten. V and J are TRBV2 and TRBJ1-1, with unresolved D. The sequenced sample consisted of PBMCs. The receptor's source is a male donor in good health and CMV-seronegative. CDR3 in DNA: TGTGCCAGCAGTGAAAGGGAGGGCACTGAAGCTTTCTTT. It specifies CASSEREGTEAFF. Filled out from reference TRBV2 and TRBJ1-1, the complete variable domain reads EPEVTQTPSHQVTQMGQEVILRCVPISNHLYFYWYRQILGQKVEFLVSFYNNEISEKSEIFDDQFSVERPDGSNFTLKIRSTKLEDSAMYFCASSEREGTEAFFGQGTRLTVV.